The 32 T cell receptor beta chains in this list originate from one sample, sequenced in a study of neurological immune-mediated disorders. Regarding time point: longitudinal time-point 2. Using its own MiXCR run on the 5' RACE reads, TCRdb lists one record per CDR3 protein. The sample shows some 100,000 distinct CDR3 sequences, less than 15% of them seen only once. Input material: PBMCs. These receptors were taken from a female donor with HTLV-1-associated myelopathy (HAM/TSP).

In this sample, this clonotype turned up many times. The chain uses TRBV5-1 and TRBJ2-1; D call uncertain. This CDR3 comprises 14 residues. The V and J ends lost 5 bases and 0 bases respectively, with 9 bases between them. The germline CDR1 and CDR2 sequences are SGHRS and YFSETQ. The CDR3 sequence: CASRETPSYNEQFF. The CDR3, as DNA: TGCGCCAGCAGGGAGACACCCTCCTACAATGAGCAGTTCTTC.

This clonotype was recorded many times. The chain joins TRBV5-1 to TRBJ2-2; 8 nucleotides align to TRBD1. CDR1 SGHRS and CDR2 YFSETQ come from the germline V gene. V trimming: 4 bases; J trimming: 2 bases; junction bases outside the gene matches: 7. The CDR3 runs to 16 residues. The CDR3 bases are TGCGCCAGCAGCACAGTCCCAGGGGGCAACACCGGGGAGCTGTTTTTT. Its protein product is CASSTVPGGNTGELFF.

This chain connects TRBV12-3 or TRBV12-4 to TRBJ2-5; maybe TRBD2 (5 bases). The ends were cut back, 11 bases at V and 5 bases at J, with 15 bases in the middle. The CDR3 runs 12 residues. CDR3 coding DNA: TGTGCCGGCTGTTTAGGCGGGGAGACCCAGTACTTC. This encodes CAGCLGGETQYF.

This clonotype has at least ten counts. The gene calls are TRBV29-1 and TRBJ2-5; TRBD2 aligns across 8 bases. The CDR3 totals 14 residues. Germline V gene lookup returns CDR1 SQVTM and CDR2 ANQGSEA. J lost 1 base, V lost 2 bases, and 3 bases had no gene match. The CDR3 region is CSVEPAGVQETQYF. The CDR3 DNA sequence: TGCAGCGTTGAACCAGCGGGGGTCCAAGAGACCCAGTACTTC.

This chain links TRBV12-3 or TRBV12-4 with TRBJ1-4; D is unclear. There are 14 residues in the CDR3. V was pared by 3 bases and J by 4 bases, with 9 bases between. The CDR3 sequence is CASSLTARNEKLFF. DNA for the CDR3: TGTGCCAGCAGTTTGACGGCACGTAATGAAAAACTGTTTTTT.

By proportion, this clonotype is medium-sized. The rearrangement joins TRBV12-3 or TRBV12-4 to TRBJ1-5, with a tentative D call TRBD1 (6 bases). The CDR3 runs 14 residues. V lost 3 bases, J lost 1 base, and 7 bases lay in between. In DNA, the CDR3 is TGTGCCAGCAGTTTCGGGACAAGCAATCAGCCCCAGCATTTT. It specifies CASSFGTSNQPQHF.

A note on this clonotype: A much larger clone differs from this one at a single base, so this may be a read error. The chain recombines TRBV7-9 with TRBJ2-7; D uncertain. The CDR3 is 12 amino acids. V was shortened by 10 bases and J by 4 bases, with 14 bases between the two germline ends. CDR1 is SEHNR and CDR2 is FQNEAQ in the germline V gene (reference sequence). This chain's CDR3 is CANSIREYEQYF. CDR3 coding DNA: TGTGCCAACAGTATCCGTGAGTACGAGCAGTACTTC.

The chain is built from TRBV20-1 and TRBJ2-7, with 9 positions matching TRBD1. This CDR3 region has 14 residues. Germline-derived CDR1 and CDR2 are DFQATT and SNEGSKA (reference sequence). Trimming at V came to 6 bases and at J to 4 bases, leaving 10 bases not matched to a gene. This CDR3 reads CSANGPGTGYEQYF. The CDR3 coding sequence is TGCAGTGCAAACGGCCCCGGGACAGGGTACGAGCAGTACTTC.

The CDR3 coding sequence is TGTGCCAGCTCACTAAGTTCACAGGGAAGCCTCGAGCAGTACTTC. Residues: CASSLSSQGSLEQYF. The V gene is TRBV18, the J gene TRBJ2-7; D is possibly TRBD1 (6 bases). There are 15 residues in the CDR3. With 4 bases removed from V and 6 bases from J, the gap between germline ends came to 19 bases. Germline V lookup: CDR1 KGHSH, CDR2 LQKENI. The full variable domain, in which reference TRBV18 and TRBJ2-7 provide the parts outside the CDR3, is NAGVMQNPRHLVRRRGQEARLRCSPMKGHSHVYWYRQLPEEGLKFMVYLQKENIIDESGMPKERFSAEFPKEGPSILRIQQVVRGDSAAYFCASSLSSQGSLEQYFGPGTRLTVT.

This clonotype has ten or more counts. The chain couples TRBV9 to TRBJ1-4, with D hard to call. CDR1 and CDR2 from the germline V gene are SGDLS and YYNGEE. Trimming stripped 2 bases from V and 3 bases from J, with 8 bases between. This CDR3 is 14 amino acids long. The CDR3 nucleotides are TGTGCCAGCAGCGTCGGAGAGTCTAATGAAAAACTGTTTTTT. Translated: CASSVGESNEKLFF.

This sequence joins TRBV25-1 and TRBJ2-2, with TRBD2 matching 11 bases. The CDR3 is made up of 15 amino acids. Germline V gene data show CDR1 as MGHDK and CDR2 as SYGVNS. V lost 4 bases and J lost 3; bases outside the gene matches: 1. DNA for the CDR3: TGTGCCAGCAGTGCGACTAGCGGGGACACCGGGGAGCTGTTTTTT. This encodes CASSATSGDTGELFF.

Many counts were recorded for this clonotype. CDR3 nucleotides: TGTGCCAGCAGCCAAGATCGGGCTAGCGGGGGGGCCCGGAACATTCAGTACTTC. It codes for CASSQDRASGGARNIQYF. The V and J genes are TRBV4-2 and TRBJ2-4; 12 nucleotides align to TRBD2. The CDR3 runs to 18 residues. Germline V gene lookup returns CDR1 LGHNA and CDR2 YNFKEQ. The trim removed 0 bases at V and 7 bases at J, leaving 10 bases unmatched.

This clonotype was counted ten times or more. J is TRBJ2-1 and V is TRBV20-1, with 11 bases matching TRBD2. V shed 4 bases and J 6 bases; nucleotides not matched to a gene: 8. This CDR3 is 15 amino acids long. The V gene's germline CDR1 is DFQATT and CDR2 SNEGSKA (reference sequence). The CDR3 reads CSATKTSGVPNEQFF. The CDR3, as DNA: TGCAGTGCTACTAAGACTAGCGGGGTCCCCAATGAGCAGTTCTTC.

In its sample, this clonotype was seen many times. V is TRBV12-3 or TRBV12-4 and J is TRBJ2-4; D is possibly TRBD1 or TRBD2 (7 bases each). The ends were cut back, 4 bases at V and 9 bases at J, with 13 bases in the middle. CDR3 length: 13 residues. For the CDR3, the DNA is TGTGCCAGCAGTTCCCAGGGGGGGGGCATTCAGTACTTC. This codes for CASSSQGGGIQYF.

The chain couples TRBV7-6 to TRBJ2-1; 10 positions match TRBD1. The germline gives CDR1 SGHVS, CDR2 FNYEAQ. The V and J ends lost 5 bases and 9 bases, in that order; junction bases with no gene match: 13. The CDR3 loop spans 16 amino acids. The CDR3 DNA sequence: TGTGCCAGCAGCACTACGACAGGGGGCATGCTAGGTGAGCAGTTCTTC. This sequence encodes CASSTTTGGMLGEQFF.

This clonotype appeared many times. The V gene is TRBV4-1, the J gene TRBJ2-7; possibly TRBD1 for D (6 bases). The CDR3 totals 16 residues. The ends were cut back, 3 bases at V and 0 bases at J, with 15 bases in the middle. Per germline, CDR1 MGHRA and CDR2 YSYEKL. In DNA, the CDR3 is TGCGCCAGCAGCCATACGGGACACCTTTCCTCCTACGAGCAGTACTTC. Protein sequence: CASSHTGHLSSYEQYF.

This clonotype was counted ten times or more. This sequence joins TRBV28 and TRBJ2-2; unclear D gene. This CDR3 region has 15 residues. Trimming stripped 5 bases from V and 2 bases from J, with 12 bases between. Per the germline V gene, CDR1 is MDHEN and CDR2 is SYDVKM. CDR3: CASSGSKRNTGELFF. The CDR3 region has the DNA TGTGCCAGCAGTGGAAGCAAGCGAAACACCGGGGAGCTGTTTTTT.

The chain uses TRBV7-3 and TRBJ1-2; TRBD1 aligns across 8 bases. Germline V gives CDR1 SGHTA, CDR2 FQGTGA. Trimming cost V 5 bases and J 7 bases; bases outside gene matches: 15. The CDR3 is 16 residues long. The CDR3 bases are TGTGCCAGCAGCATGGGGGACAGGAAGGGTGGAATTGGCTACACCTTC. As protein: CASSMGDRKGGIGYTF.

This clonotype rates as medium-sized (0.01 to 0.1%). The gene calls are TRBV6-5 and TRBJ2-1, with 12 bases fitting TRBD2. This CDR3 is built from 14 residues. With 5 bases clipped from V and 15 bases from J, the junction kept 11 bases outside the gene matches. CDR1 and CDR2 (germline): MNHEY, SVGAGI. The CDR3 DNA sequence: TGTGCCAGCAGTGAACGACTAGCGGGGGCCCCCGTGTTCTTC. Translation: CASSERLAGAPVFF.

This clonotype was detected ten times or more. V and J are TRBV4-1 and TRBJ1-5; tentative D call: TRBD1 (5 bases). V gave up 0 bases and J gave up 7 bases, with 13 bases separating them. In germline, CDR1 is MGHRA, CDR2 YSYEKL. The CDR3 is 15 amino acids. The CDR3 DNA reads as TGCGCCAGCAGCCAAGAGGGGGGGGACTGGCAGCCCCAGCATTTT. Translation: CASSQEGGDWQPQHF.

This clonotype has ten or more counts. V usage is TRBV5-1 and J usage is TRBJ2-7; 7 bases map to TRBD1. J gave up 3 bases and V 0 bases, and 6 bases lay outside the gene matches. Germline CDR1 is SGHRS and CDR2 is YFSETQ. This CDR3 is built from 15 residues. CDR3 nucleotide sequence: TGCGCCAGCAGCTTGGGAGGGACAGACAACTACGAGCAGTACTTC. Its protein product is CASSLGGTDNYEQYF.

This clonotype has at least ten counts. The chain's CDR3 is CASSSGGPPHEQFF. The CDR3 region has the DNA TGTGCCAGCAGTTCAGGGGGGCCTCCCCATGAGCAGTTCTTC. The chain uses TRBV6-2 or TRBV6-3 and TRBJ2-1; weak D call: TRBD1 (7 bases). V gave up 4 bases and J gave up 8 bases, with 15 bases separating them. The CDR3 has 14 residues. Germline V gives CDR1 MNHEY, CDR2 SVGEGT.

To note about this clonotype: One junction end does not reproduce the germline sequence, and a read error may be involved. The rearrangement uses TRBV5-1 and TRBJ2-3; 9 nucleotides line up with TRBD2. This CDR3 has 18 residues. Germline lookup yields CDR1 SGHRS and CDR2 YFSETQ. The CDR3 sequence is CASSVEASGGFRTDTQYF. As DNA, the CDR3 is TGTGCCAGCAGCGTAGAGGCGAGCGGGGGGTTTCGCACAGATACGCAGTATTTT. Full variable domain (outside the CDR3, taken from reference TRBV5-1 and TRBJ2-3): KAGVTQTPRYLIKTRGQQVTLSCSPISGHRSVSWYQQTPGQGLQFLFEYFSETQRNKGNFPGRFSGRQFSNSRSEMNVSTLELGDSALYLCASSVEASGGFRTDTQYFGPGTRLTVL.

The table lists this clonotype with many counts. V and J are TRBV12-5 and TRBJ1-3; D is undetermined. Germline V CDR1 and CDR2: LGHNT, FRNRAP. The CDR3 totals 12 residues. V was trimmed by 6 bases and J by 4 bases, leaving 7 bases between them. The CDR3 region is CASGRGGNTIYF. CDR3 nucleotides: TGTGCTAGTGGACGGGGAGGAAACACCATATATTTT.

This clonotype was counted at least ten times. This chain uses TRBV20-1 with TRBJ2-5; D ambiguous. Germline CDR1 is DFQATT and CDR2 is SNEGSKA (reference sequence). This CDR3 has 11 residues. Trimming took off 4 bases at V and 5 bases at J, with 8 bases between the two ends. CDR3 sequence: CSATLGETQYF. The CDR3 DNA is TGCAGTGCTACGCTGGGGGAGACCCAGTACTTC.

At least ten counts were recorded for this clonotype. V is TRBV4-2 and J is TRBJ2-3; maybe TRBD2 (5 bases). V shed 0 bases and J shed 0 bases, with 10 bases lying between them. The length of the CDR3 is 16 residues. Germline V CDR1 and CDR2: LGHNA, YNFKEQ. The CDR3 region is CASSQDLWTSTDTQYF. CDR3 DNA sequence: TGTGCCAGCAGCCAAGATCTCTGGACTAGCACAGATACGCAGTATTTT.

This clonotype has ten or more counts. J is TRBJ2-7 and V is TRBV5-1; 10 nucleotides align to TRBD1. V trimming: 3 bases; J trimming: 2 bases; junction bases outside the gene matches: 5. Germline V CDR1 and CDR2: SGHRS, YFSETQ. This CDR3 contains 15 residues. As DNA, the CDR3 is TGCGCCAGCAGCTGGGGGACAGGGGACCCCTACGAGCAGTACTTC. It codes for CASSWGTGDPYEQYF.

In this sample, this clonotype turned up many times. This chain uses TRBV12-3 or TRBV12-4 with TRBJ1-4; no firm D call. CDR3 length: 14 amino acids. Trimming took 4 bases from V and 5 from J, leaving 11 bases between them. CDR3 in DNA: TGTGCCAGCAGTTGGACGGTTCGGAATGAAAAACTGTTTTTT. It is translated as CASSWTVRNEKLFF.

This clonotype occurred once. The junction differs from germline at one of its ends, possibly a read error. The genes are TRBV5-6 and TRBJ2-7; TRBD1 aligns across 8 bases. The CDR3 loop spans 14 amino acids. Per germline, CDR1 SGHDT and CDR2 YYEEEE. The DNA of the CDR3 is TGTGCCAGCACCCCCGGGACAGGTGGTTACGAGCAATACTTC. Translated: CASTPGTGGYEQYF.

The table lists this clonotype with many counts. CDR3 DNA sequence: TGTGCCAGCAGCGGATTTTACAATGAGCAGTTCTTC. Its protein is CASSGFYNEQFF. The chain couples TRBV13 to TRBJ2-1; D is undetermined. The germline CDR1 and CDR2 sequences are PRHDT and FYEKMQ (reference sequence). This CDR3 spans 12 amino acids. Between the trimmed V and J ends, which lost 5 bases and 4 bases, there was a span of 6 bases.

Ten or more counts support this clonotype. The chain employs TRBV21-1 and TRBJ1-6. TRBV21-1 is described as a pseudogene. The CDR3 has 14 residues. The DNA for the CDR3 is TGTGCCAGCACCTCGCATCTACTAAATTCACCCCTCCACTTT. Translation gives CASTSHLLNSPLHF.

This clonotype has a count of ten or more. The chain couples TRBV7-3 to TRBJ2-4, with D possibly TRBD2 on 6 matching bases. Between the trimmed V and J ends, which lost 2 bases and 5 bases, there was a span of 10 bases. This CDR3 contains 14 residues. CDR1 and CDR2 from the germline V gene are SGHTA and FQGTGA. CDR3 sequence (DNA): TGTGCCAGCAGCTTAGTGGGAGGAGAAAACATTCAGTACTTC. This codes for CASSLVGGENIQYF. Full variable domain (remainder filled in from reference TRBV7-3 and TRBJ2-4): GAGVSQTPSNKVTEKGKYVELRCDPISGHTALYWYRQSLGQGPEFLIYFQGTGAADDSGLPNDRFFAVRPEGSVSTLKIQRTERGDSAVYLCASSLVGGENIQYFGAGTRLSVL.